This entry lists 10 T cell receptor beta chains sequenced from one sample in a study of Ad26.COV2.S vaccination and SARS-CoV-2 variants. Indicated treatment: about 20 received Ad26.COV2.S at low or high dose, single or two shots; several received placebo; per-sample allocation not given. Sampling occurred on day 63 after the first vaccine or placebo injection. TCRdb's copy holds only in-frame clones and misses some; the assay was immunoSEQ multiplex PCR. This sample has about 350,000 clones, with approximately 84% found just once. Sequenced here: peripheral blood, sampled in a trial of Ad26.COV2.S vaccine versus placebo. The receptor set was obtained from a person between 18 and 59 years old who received the Ad26.COV2.S COVID-19 vaccine or a placebo.

The rearrangement links TRBV12-5 to TRBJ1-1, with unresolved D. The CDR3 runs to 13 residues. The germline CDR1 and CDR2 sequences are LGHNT and FRNRAP. Trimming shortened V by 5 bases and J by 2 bases, and 9 bases separated the two germline ends. The CDR3 DNA sequence: TGTGCTAGTGGTCCAGACACTAACACTGAAGCTTTCTTT. As protein: CASGPDTNTEAFF.

J is TRBJ1-1 and V is TRBV9, with D unclear. This CDR3 comprises 14 residues. Germline V gene lookup returns CDR1 SGDLS and CDR2 YYNGEE. Trimming took 0 bases from V and 4 from J, leaving 10 bases between them. The CDR3 DNA follows: TGTGCCAGCAGCGTAGCGGTTCACCTCACTGAAGCTTTCTTT. It encodes CASSVAVHLTEAFF.

The V call is TRBV7-2, the J call TRBJ2-4; D not certain. CDR1 is SGHTA, CDR2 FQGNSA, per germline. The CDR3 is 14 amino acids. With 1 base removed from V and 9 bases from J, the gap between germline ends came to 13 bases. The CDR3 sequence: CASSLERERSIQYF. CDR3 DNA: TGTGCCAGCAGCTTAGAACGCGAGCGTAGCATTCAGTACTTC.

This clone was observed a handful of times. The chain links TRBV30 to TRBJ1-3; D remains unclear. Deletions cut 5 bases from V and 7 bases from J, with 9 bases between. Germline loops: CDR1 GTSNPN, CDR2 SVGIG (reference sequence). The CDR3 runs 11 residues. The CDR3 region has the DNA TGTGCCTGGGGGGTCGAGAACACCATATATTTT. Amino acid sequence: CAWGVENTIYF. The full variable domain, completed using reference TRBV30 and TRBJ1-3, is SQTIHQWPATLVQPVGSPLSLECTVEGTSNPNLYWYRQAAGRGLQLLFYSVGIGQISSEVPQNLSASRPQDRQFILSSKKLLLSDSGFYLCAWGVENTIYFGEGSWLTVV.

The gene calls are TRBV3-1 (or the pseudogene TRBV3-2) and TRBJ2-1, with 10 positions matching TRBD2. Trimming took 4 bases from V and 3 from J; bases not matched to a gene: 6. This CDR3 region has 16 residues. Germline CDR1 LGHDT, CDR2 YNNKEL (reference sequence). The CDR3 loop reads CASSPASGGVYNEQFF. The CDR3 DNA follows: TGTGCCAGCAGCCCCGCTAGCGGGGGAGTCTACAATGAGCAGTTCTTC.

This clone occurred a few times. The rearrangement uses TRBV19 and TRBJ2-2; tentative D call: TRBD2 (5 bases). Looked up from germline, CDR1 is LNHDA and CDR2 is SQIVND (reference sequence). The CDR3 is 15 amino acids. Between the trimmed V and J ends, which lost 5 bases and 1 base, there was a span of 11 bases. CDR3 coding DNA: TGTGCCAGTAGTGCGGGCCTCAAGAACACCGGGGAGCTGTTTTTT. Translating it yields CASSAGLKNTGELFF.

V usage is TRBV7-2 and J usage is TRBJ2-2; D is uncertain. The CDR3 contains 12 residues. Per the germline V gene, CDR1 is SGHTA and CDR2 is FQGNSA. Trimming took off 5 bases at V and 3 bases at J, with 4 bases between the two ends. CDR3 in DNA: TGTGCCAGCAGCCCATACACCGGGGAGCTGTTTTTT. Encoded protein: CASSPYTGELFF. The full variable domain, with the rest looked up from reference TRBV7-2 and TRBJ2-2, is GAGVSQSPSNKVTEKGKDVELRCDPISGHTALYWYRQSLGQGLEFLIYFQGNSAPDKSGLPSDRFSAERTGGSVSTLTIQRTQQEDSAVYLCASSPYTGELFFGEGSRLTVL.

V gene TRBV27 combines with J gene TRBJ2-7; 10 positions match TRBD1. CDR1 and CDR2 (germline): MNHEY, SMNVEV (reference sequence). The CDR3 is 14 residues long. Losses at the gene ends were 4 bases for V and 3 bases for J; bases not matched to a gene: 3. The chain's CDR3 is CASSSGTGDYEQYF. The DNA of the CDR3 is TGTGCCAGCAGTTCCGGGACAGGGGACTACGAGCAGTACTTC.

The chain couples TRBV6-4 to TRBJ2-2; 8 nucleotides line up with TRBD1. Looked up from germline, CDR1 is MRHNA and CDR2 is SNTAGT. J gave up 3 bases and V 5 bases, and 2 bases lay outside the gene matches. The CDR3 contains 14 residues. CDR3 sequence reads: CASSSTGDTGELFF. The CDR3 bases are TGTGCCAGCAGTTCGACAGGGGACACCGGGGAGCTGTTTTTT.

The rearrangement uses TRBV15 and TRBJ1-2; possible D gene TRBD1, 6 bases. The CDR3 runs to 15 residues. CDR1 and CDR2 from the germline V gene are LNHNV and YYDKDF (reference sequence). V was shortened by 0 bases and J by 8 bases, with 16 bases between the two germline ends. The CDR3 reads CATSRDRGGAIGYTF. In nucleotides, the CDR3 is TGTGCCACCAGCAGAGATCGGGGGGGCGCCATAGGCTACACCTTC.